The T cell receptor (beta chain) under discussion was sequenced for a study of shared clonotypes between healthy human individuals. The CDR3 sequence is 12 residues long. The V and J ends lost 2 bases and 8 bases respectively, with 10 bases between them. CDR1 and CDR2 (germline): SGHTS, YDEGEE. The data were produced by immunoSEQ multiplex PCR, yet TCRdb's version contains in-frame clones alone and is incomplete. The table has about 490,000 clones, 60% to 85% seen once. The rearrangement uses TRBV5-8 and TRBJ1-1; D uncertain. This sequence was found in a woman in her 40s in good health. Some clones in this sample may be carry-over from other donors' samples. The specimen sequenced was PBMCs. The CDR3 is CASSLKRREAFF. The CDR3 DNA reads as TGTGCCAGCAGCTTAAAGAGAAGGGAAGCTTTCTTT.